What follows are 14 T cell receptor beta chains derived from one specimen sequenced in a study of T cell responses to AZD1222 COVID-19 vaccine. Sequencing was performed with immunoSEQ multiplex PCR; in TCRdb, only in-frame clones are kept and a portion is missing. The table records 50,000 to 65,000 clones, 90% to 95% of them present only once. Sequenced material: peripheral blood, taken 28 days after the second dose of the MenACWY control vaccine. These receptor sequences come from an adult who received the MenACWY meningococcal vaccine as a control.

Of note for this clone: Relative to the germline gene, one junction end is altered; a read error may explain this. This chain links TRBV7-7 with TRBJ2-5, with unresolved D. From germline, CDR1 is SSHAT and CDR2 FNYEAQ (reference sequence). This CDR3 is 13 amino acids long. The CDR3 sequence is CASSTNKGETQYF. CDR3 in DNA: TGTGCTAGCAGCACGAACAAGGGAGAGACCCAGTACTTC.

This clone appeared a single time. J is TRBJ2-5 and V is TRBV18, with 12 bases identical to TRBD1. The CDR3 covers 14 residues. Per germline, CDR1 KGHSH and CDR2 LQKENI. J lost 5 bases, V lost 2 bases, and 0 bases had no gene match. Here the CDR3 reads CASSPGTGGETQYF. In nucleotides, the CDR3 is TGTGCCAGCTCACCAGGGACAGGGGGCGAGACCCAGTACTTC.

The CDR3 DNA reads as TGTGCCAGCAGCTCCATCTCAGGGATTAGCACAGATACGCAGTATTTT. Amino acids: CASSSISGISTDTQYF. This chain links TRBV11-3 with TRBJ2-3; a weak D match, TRBD1 (5 bases). Trimming took off 4 bases at V and 0 bases at J, with 14 bases between the two ends. Germline lookup yields CDR1 SGHNT and CDR2 YENEEA. The CDR3 loop spans 16 amino acids.

The chain employs TRBV28 and TRBJ2-5, with TRBD1 identical over 10 bases. Germline V lookup: CDR1 MDHEN, CDR2 SYDVKM. The J segment lost 1 base and the V segment lost 10 bases, leaving 9 bases of the junction unmatched. The CDR3 covers 15 residues. CDR3 in DNA: TGTGCCACCAAGACAGGGGGCTCACTCCAAGAGACCCAGTACTTC. Protein sequence: CATKTGGSLQETQYF.

A few counts support this clone. The chain is built from TRBV19 and TRBJ2-2, with 7 bases identical to TRBD1. Germline V gene lookup returns CDR1 LNHDA and CDR2 SQIVND (reference sequence). The CDR3 is 12 residues long. The J segment lost 8 bases and the V segment lost 7 bases, leaving 4 bases of the junction unmatched. DNA of the CDR3: TGTGCCAGTAAACAGGGGTGGGGGGAGCTGTTTTTT. It specifies CASKQGWGELFF.

The chain couples TRBV2 to TRBJ1-2; possibly TRBD1 for D (5 bases). This CDR3 comprises 18 residues. CDR1 and CDR2 from the germline V gene are SNHLY and FYNNEI. V was shortened by 8 bases and J by 8 bases, with 33 bases between the two germline ends. The CDR3: CASSWMEWAGQEIWGYTF. In nucleotides, the CDR3 is TGTGCCAGCTCATGGATGGAATGGGCCGGACAAGAGATTTGGGGCTACACCTTC.

In nucleotides, the CDR3 is TGTGCCAGCAGTTCGGCAGGAGCTAGGATGAACACTGAAGCTTTCTTT. This sequence encodes CASSSAGARMNTEAFF. The chain employs TRBV27 and TRBJ1-1; D ambiguous. CDR1 is MNHEY, CDR2 SMNVEV, per germline (reference sequence). CDR3 length: 16 residues. V dropped 4 bases and J dropped 0 bases, with 15 bases sitting between them.

This clone was seen just once. The chain links TRBV4-1 to TRBJ2-2; 8 bases align to TRBD1. The CDR3 covers 17 residues. V shed 0 bases, J shed 0 bases, and the junction held 3 bases outside the gene matches. Germline V gene sequence: CDR1 MGHRA, CDR2 YSYEKL. Written as DNA, the CDR3 is TGCGCCAGCAGCCAAGAGACAGGGGCGGCGAACACCGGGGAGCTGTTTTTT. It specifies CASSQETGAANTGELFF.

This clone was observed a few times. This chain connects TRBV18 to TRBJ2-3; the D gene could be TRBD1 or TRBD2 (5 bases each). Germline CDR1 is KGHSH and CDR2 is LQKENI. V was pared by 5 bases and J by 2 bases, with 17 bases between. This CDR3 spans 16 amino acids. The CDR3 protein is CASSTGDGIVTDTQYF. The CDR3 nucleotides read TGTGCCAGCTCAACCGGGGACGGCATAGTCACAGATACGCAGTATTTT.

The chain links TRBV6-2 or TRBV6-3 to TRBJ1-5, with 8 bases matching TRBD1. The CDR3 contains 16 residues. Trimming at V came to 1 base and at J to 4 bases, leaving 6 bases not matched to a gene. CDR1 is MNHEY and CDR2 is SVGEGT in the germline V gene. The CDR3 nucleotides read TGTGCCAGCAGTTACTTGATTGACAGGGGAAATCAGCCCCAGCATTTT. Translating gives CASSYLIDRGNQPQHF.

This sequence joins TRBV7-6 and TRBJ1-1, with D uncertain. From germline, CDR1 is SGHVS and CDR2 FNYEAQ. There are 13 residues in the CDR3. V lost 5 bases to trimming and J lost 2 bases, with 9 bases between them. DNA for the CDR3: TGTGCCAGCAGCGCGCAGCGTAACACTGAAGCTTTCTTT. It encodes CASSAQRNTEAFF.

The chain's CDR3 is CASSLARGVYNEQFF. CDR3 in DNA: TGTGCCAGCAGCTTAGCCAGGGGGGTCTACAATGAGCAGTTCTTC. The rearrangement joins TRBV7-2 to TRBJ2-1; tentative D call: TRBD1 (7 bases). Looked up from germline, CDR1 is SGHTA and CDR2 is FQGNSA. V was clipped by 0 bases and J by 3 bases, with 9 bases between them. The CDR3 spans 15 residues. Variable domain in full (rest from reference TRBV7-2 and TRBJ2-1): GAGVSQSPSNKVTEKGKDVELRCDPISGHTALYWYRQSLGQGLEFLIYFQGNSAPDKSGLPSDRFSAERTGGSVSTLTIQRTQQEDSAVYLCASSLARGVYNEQFFGPGTRLTVL.

The chain employs TRBV10-3 and TRBJ1-1, with TRBD1 as a possible D gene (5 bases). Germline CDR1 and CDR2: ENHRY and SYGVKD. The CDR3 sequence is 14 residues long. Between the trimmed V and J ends, which lost 8 bases and 1 base, there was a span of 14 bases. CDR3 in DNA: TGTGCCATCGCGGGCGCAGGGAGGAACACTGAAGCTTTCTTT. This gives the protein CAIAGAGRNTEAFF.

The chain uses TRBV28 and TRBJ2-1; D might be TRBD1 (7 bases). CDR3 length equals 15 residues. The germline V gene has CDR1 MDHEN and CDR2 SYDVKM. V was pared by 6 bases and J by 7 bases, with 19 bases between. CDR3 sequence: CASRPSGGLGNEQFF. The CDR3 DNA reads TGTGCCAGCAGGCCCTCAGGGGGGTTGGGTAATGAGCAGTTCTTC. The variable domain in full, with the rest retrieved from reference TRBV28 and TRBJ2-1, is DVKVTQSSRYLVKRTGEKVFLECVQDMDHENMFWYRQDPGLGLRLIYFSYDVKMKEKGDIPEGYSVSREKKERFSLILESASTNQTSMYLCASRPSGGLGNEQFFGPGTRLTVL.